What follows is one T cell receptor (beta chain) and its context. Antigen unknown. V shed 5 bases, J shed 5 bases, and the junction held 8 bases outside the gene matches. Germline CDR1 reads SGHNT; CDR2 reads YENEEA. The CDR3 is made up of 15 amino acids. These data originate in a study of tumor-infiltrating lymphocytes in localized non-small cell lung cancer. Overall study context: From each patient, both tumor and uninvolved lung, non-adjacent to tumor, were sampled. Points from the study as a whole: T-cell fraction did not differ between immunotypes IM1 and IM2.

Data came from immunoSEQ multiplex PCR; TCRdb stores just in-frame clones and leaves some out. The repertoire holds 12,000 to 15,000 clones, with roughly 76% as singletons. The sequence derives from a human donor with non-small cell lung cancer. The chain joins TRBV11-3 to TRBJ2-3; 9 positions agree with TRBD1. Sequenced input: lung tumor tissue. Written as DNA, the CDR3 is TGTGCCAGCAGCCCTGCCGGGACAGGGAGAGATACGCAGTATTTT. This gives the protein CASSPAGTGRDTQYF. The variable domain in full, completed from reference TRBV11-3 and TRBJ2-3, reads EAGVVQSPRYKIIEKKQPVAFWCNPISGHNTLYWYLQNLGQGPELLIRYENEEAVDDSQLPKDRFSAERLKGVDSTLKIQPAELGDSAVYLCASSPAGTGRDTQYFGPGTRLTVL.